What follows describes a single T cell receptor beta chain. This entry is derived from a study of blood T cell repertoires in COVID-19. TCRdb keeps only in-frame clones here, not all; method: immunoSEQ multiplex PCR. The sample has about 350,000 clones; 70% to 90% are singletons. Between the trimmed V and J ends, which lost 0 bases and 2 bases, there was a span of 14 bases. Germline loops: CDR1 GTSNPN, CDR2 SVGIG (reference sequence). This CDR3 spans 16 amino acids. V gene TRBV30 combines with J gene TRBJ1-3, with D unclear. The sequenced sample was peripheral blood. This receptor was identified in a woman aged 55-69 years with COVID-19, enrolled during active disease. The CDR3 region is CAWSVLGFSAGNTIYF. The CDR3 DNA follows: TGTGCCTGGAGTGTACTTGGTTTCTCGGCTGGAAACACCATATATTTT. The full variable domain, rest sourced from reference TRBV30 and TRBJ1-3, is SQTIHQWPATLVQPVGSPLSLECTVEGTSNPNLYWYRQAAGRGLQLLFYSVGIGQISSEVPQNLSASRPQDRQFILSSKKLLLSDSGFYLCAWSVLGFSAGNTIYFGEGSWLTVV.